One sample yielded the 22 T cell receptor beta chains listed below, sequenced in a study of T cells in Graves' hyperthyroidism and ophthalmopathy. RNA transcripts yielded amplified TCR beta CDR3 regions. A first-round RT-PCR of the TCR CDR3 used the HTBI primer set. TCRdb reanalysed the multiplex PCR reads using MiXCR and keeps one entry per CDR3 protein. The top ten clones hold approximately 3.3% of a sample with about 59,000 distinct CDR3 sequences, roughly 50% of them seen once. The sequencing sample was made of blood. Receptors were obtained from a woman aged 60 to 75 with Graves' ophthalmopathy.

This clonotype was found many times. The chain is built from TRBV7-2 and TRBJ2-7; 15 nucleotides agree with TRBD2. V lost 7 bases, J lost 5 bases, and 9 bases stayed unmatched. The CDR3 is 16 residues long. The germline CDR1 and CDR2 sequences are SGHTA and FQGNSA. The CDR3, as DNA: TGTGCCAGCACCTGGACTAGCGGGGGGGCCATCGACGAGCAGTACTTC. Its translation: CASTWTSGGAIDEQYF.

The chain combines TRBV10-3 with TRBJ1-3; possibly TRBD1 for D (5 bases). CDR1 is ENHRY and CDR2 is SYGVKD in the germline V gene. CDR3 length: 16 amino acids. Trimming shortened V by 2 bases and J by 0 bases, and 11 bases separated the two germline ends. The CDR3 protein is CAISEGDVNSGNTIYF. The CDR3, as DNA: TGTGCCATCAGTGAGGGGGACGTGAACTCTGGAAACACCATATATTTT.

There are many counts of this clonotype. The gene calls are TRBV6-1 and TRBJ1-2, with TRBD1 matching 8 bases. The trim removed 3 bases at V and 4 bases at J, leaving 4 bases unmatched. The germline V gene encodes CDR1 MNHNS and CDR2 SASEGT. The CDR3 consists of 14 residues. In nucleotides, the CDR3 is TGTGCCAGCAGTGACCTGACAGGGGCCTATGGCTACACCTTC. Protein: CASSDLTGAYGYTF.

The chain carries TRBV20-1 and TRBJ1-2; D is unresolved. Germline values: CDR1 DFQATT, CDR2 SNEGSKA (reference sequence). This CDR3 has 13 residues. The ends were cut back, 5 bases at V and 5 bases at J, with 15 bases in the middle. The CDR3 loop reads CSALPWYMYGYTF. The CDR3 DNA reads TGCAGTGCTCTCCCATGGTACATGTATGGCTACACCTTC.

The chain is built from TRBV10-1 and TRBJ1-6; possibly TRBD1 for D (6 bases). Germline-derived CDR1 and CDR2 are WNHNN and SYGVQD (reference sequence). This CDR3 comprises 16 residues. V shed 0 bases and J shed 7 bases, with 13 bases lying between them. The CDR3 DNA reads TGCGCCAGCAGTGAGTCTAGCGAGGGGGAAAATTCACCCCTCCACTTT. It codes for CASSESSEGENSPLHF.

This clonotype was counted a single time. A read error may produce the germline difference seen at one junction end. The rearrangement uses TRBV6-4 and TRBJ2-2, with 10 bases identical to TRBD1. The CDR3 loop spans 15 amino acids. Germline values: CDR1 MRHNA, CDR2 SNTAGT. In DNA, the CDR3 is TGTGCCAGCTGTAATGGACAGGGGGGCACCGAGGAGCTGATTTTT. It codes for CASCNGQGGTEELIF.

The sample holds one count of this clonotype. The CDR3 loop is CSSLEWGRETQYF. The DNA of the CDR3 is TGCAGCAGCTTAGAGTGGGGTCGGGAGACCCAGTACTTC. V usage is TRBV20-1 and J usage is TRBJ2-5; no reliable D call. CDR3 size: 13 residues. CDR1 is DFQATT and CDR2 is SNEGSKA in the germline V gene (reference sequence).

The rearrangement uses TRBV11-2 and TRBJ2-5; TRBD1 agrees at 9 bases. Unmatched junction bases numbered 9, after V lost 7 bases and J lost 9 bases. The CDR3 is made up of 13 amino acids. The germline V gene encodes CDR1 SGHAT and CDR2 FQNNGV. The CDR3 protein is CASTRDRAQPQYF. CDR3 coding DNA: TGTGCCAGCACAAGGGACAGGGCTCAGCCCCAGTACTTC.

The V call is TRBV6-2 or TRBV6-3, the J call TRBJ2-7; 11 bases agree with TRBD1. This CDR3 region has 15 residues. Trimming removed 5 bases from V and 4 bases from J; junction bases left unmatched: 7. CDR1 is MNHEY and CDR2 is SVGEGT in the germline V gene. The DNA of the CDR3 is TGTGCCAGCAGTCCGCCCGGGACAGGGGGGTACGAGCAGTACTTC. This codes for CASSPPGTGGYEQYF.

This clonotype was counted many times. CDR3 protein: CAWRLVGFETQYF. The CDR3 DNA reads TGTGCCTGGAGACTGGTAGGCTTCGAGACCCAGTACTTC. The chain combines TRBV30 with TRBJ2-5; D remains ambiguous. Germline CDR1 is GTSNPN and CDR2 is SVGIG (reference sequence). V lost 3 bases and J 5 bases, leaving 13 bases between the germline ends. This CDR3 contains 13 residues.

This clonotype was found once. The chain is built from TRBV19 and TRBJ1-1, with 8 bases fitting TRBD1. Germline CDR1 is LNHDA and CDR2 is SQIVND (reference sequence). Trimming removed 2 bases from V and 4 bases from J; junction bases left unmatched: 9. The CDR3 runs 16 residues. The CDR3 spells CASSISGQGWGTEAFF. The CDR3 DNA sequence: TGTGCCAGTAGTATATCCGGACAGGGTTGGGGCACTGAAGCTTTCTTT.

V gene TRBV9 combines with J gene TRBJ2-1; the D call may be TRBD1 or TRBD2 (5 bases each). Trimming pared 4 bases from V and 4 bases from J, leaving 15 bases between. CDR3 length: 15 residues. Germline CDR1 reads SGDLS; CDR2 reads YYNGEE. Written as DNA, the CDR3 is TGTGCCAGCAGCCACCGGGACCAATCTTACAATGAGCAGTTCTTC. Its protein is CASSHRDQSYNEQFF.

The chain combines TRBV24-1 with TRBJ2-1; perhaps TRBD2 as D (6 bases). CDR1 and CDR2 from the germline V gene are KGHDR and SFDVKD. Trimming took 6 bases from V and 4 from J, leaving 12 bases between them. The CDR3 spans 14 residues. This CDR3 is CATSRGAVYNEQFF. CDR3 in DNA: TGTGCCACCAGTCGCGGGGCCGTTTACAATGAGCAGTTCTTC.

This clonotype was observed once. The junction and the germline gene differ at one end; a read error may be behind it. The V call is TRBV10-2, the J call TRBJ2-3, with D tentatively TRBD2 (6 bases). The germline V gene has CDR1 WSHSY and CDR2 SAAADI. The CDR3 is 15 amino acids. The CDR3 sequence is CASRDAAGTTATQYF. CDR3 nucleotide sequence: TGTGCCAGCAGGGATGCGGCGGGGACCACAGCTACGCAGTATTTT.

Concerning this clonotype: One end of the junction is discordant with germline, which a read error may explain. This chain joins TRBV2 and TRBJ2-1; D is undetermined. This CDR3 has 15 amino acids. The germline gives CDR1 SNHLY, CDR2 FYNNEI. This CDR3 reads CASSEGVRSTDTQCF. The CDR3 DNA is TGTGCCAGCAGTGAAGGGGTAAGGAGCACAGATACGCAGTGCTTC.

The table lists this clonotype with many counts. The V call is TRBV5-1, the J call TRBJ2-3, with TRBD2 as a possible D gene (6 bases). Trimming shortened V by 4 bases and J by 4 bases, and 16 bases separated the two germline ends. CDR1 and CDR2 from the germline V gene are SGHRS and YFSETQ. The CDR3 spans 15 residues. The CDR3 sequence is CASSLATGASDTQYF. CDR3 sequence (DNA): TGCGCCAGCAGCCTGGCTACGGGAGCGTCAGATACGCAGTATTTT.

This clonotype was seen many times. The chain links TRBV7-9 to TRBJ2-1, with 10 bases identical to TRBD1. Looked up from germline, CDR1 is SEHNR and CDR2 is FQNEAQ (reference sequence). The ends lost 2 bases at V and 6 bases at J; junction bases unmatched: 7. There are 16 residues in the CDR3. The CDR3 region has the DNA TGTGCCAGCAGCTTACCCGGGACAGGGGTTCGCAATGAGCAGTTCTTC. Protein product: CASSLPGTGVRNEQFF. Full variable domain (rest looked up from reference TRBV7-9 and TRBJ2-1): DTGVSQNPRHKITKRGQNVTFRCDPISEHNRLYWYRQTLGQGPEFLTYFQNEAQLEKSRLLSDRFSAERPKGSFSTLEIQRTEQGDSAMYLCASSLPGTGVRNEQFFGPGTRLTVL.

In its sample, this clonotype was seen many times. This sequence joins TRBV24-1 and TRBJ1-2; D call uncertain. Between the trimmed V and J ends, which lost 0 bases and 7 bases, there was a span of 2 bases. Germline values: CDR1 KGHDR, CDR2 SFDVKD. This CDR3 is built from 11 residues. This chain's CDR3 is CATSDLGGYTF. The CDR3 DNA sequence: TGTGCCACCAGTGATTTGGGTGGCTACACCTTC.

The table lists this clonotype with many counts. This rearrangement joins TRBV7-2 to TRBJ1-5; D not certain. CDR3 length: 14 residues. In germline, CDR1 is SGHTA, CDR2 FQGNSA. V was pared by 4 bases and J by 6 bases, with 13 bases between. The CDR3 region is CASSYLGKGQPQHF. The CDR3 nucleotides read TGTGCCAGCAGCTACCTAGGGAAAGGTCAGCCCCAGCATTTT. Looking up the rest from reference TRBV7-2 and TRBJ1-5 gives the full variable domain: GAGVSQSPSNKVTEKGKDVELRCDPISGHTALYWYRQSLGQGLEFLIYFQGNSAPDKSGLPSDRFSAERTGGSVSTLTIQRTQQEDSAVYLCASSYLGKGQPQHFGDGTRLSIL.

The V call is TRBV5-6, the J call TRBJ2-3; D gene uncertain. This CDR3 is 14 amino acids long. V shed 0 bases and J shed 6 bases, with 11 bases lying between them. The V gene's germline CDR1 is SGHDT and CDR2 YYEEEE. This chain's CDR3 is CASSLGAGSDTQYF. In DNA form, the CDR3 reads TGTGCCAGCAGCTTGGGTGCAGGATCGGATACGCAGTATTTT.

The V gene is TRBV9, the J gene TRBJ2-1; the match to TRBD2 covers 7 bases. The CDR3 consists of 14 residues. The ends lost 0 bases at V and 8 bases at J; junction bases unmatched: 5. Germline V lookup: CDR1 SGDLS, CDR2 YYNGEE. In nucleotides, the CDR3 is TGTGCCAGCAGCGTAGACGGGAGGTGGGATGAGCAGTTCTTC. As protein: CASSVDGRWDEQFF.

Only a few counts were recorded for this clonotype. The V and J genes are TRBV20-1 and TRBJ1-5; weak D call: TRBD1 (6 bases). The V and J ends lost 6 bases and 11 bases respectively, with 20 bases between them. The germline V gene encodes CDR1 DFQATT and CDR2 SNEGSKA (reference sequence). This CDR3 region has 13 residues. For the CDR3, the DNA is TGCAGTGCCGGAGTGGGGGGCTCGGAGACCCAGCATTTT. This translates into CSAGVGGSETQHF.